The next 19 T cell receptor beta chains were all read from a single sample in a study of blood T cell repertoires in COVID-19. TCRdb's table, derived via immunoSEQ multiplex PCR, lists solely in-frame clones and lacks some. Here the sample spans some 330,000 clones, about nine tenths being singletons. Material: PBMCs or T cells enriched from blood (not recorded which). The receptors were gathered from a man younger than 45 who had recovered from COVID-19.

The chain couples TRBV6-5 to TRBJ1-1, with no clear D. The CDR3 contains 13 residues. Trimming took 0 bases from V and 11 from J, leaving 13 bases between them. Germline assignment: CDR1 MNHEY and CDR2 SVGAGI. The CDR3 coding sequence is TGTGCCAGCAGTTACTCGAGTCGGGAGAGGGCTTTCTTT. It encodes CASSYSSRERAFF.

This clone was seen more than once but under ten times. The rearrangement links TRBV12-3 or TRBV12-4 to TRBJ1-5, with 8 bases matching TRBD1. This CDR3 is 11 amino acids long. V gave up 5 bases and J gave up 15 bases; unmatched junction bases: 6. The CDR3 nucleotides are TGTGCCAGCAGTCTCGGACAGGGATCGCATTTT. It yields the protein CASSLGQGSHF.

This clone came up a few times. The V and J genes are TRBV10-2 and TRBJ1-1; no firm D call. The CDR3 loop spans 13 amino acids. Germline CDR1 is WSHSY and CDR2 is SAAADI. Trimming took off 6 bases at V and 1 base at J, with 9 bases between the two ends. The CDR3 sequence: CASREQKNTEAFF. The CDR3 nucleotides read TGCGCCAGCAGGGAACAGAAGAACACTGAAGCTTTCTTT.

The chain employs TRBV2 and TRBJ2-5; possible D gene TRBD2, 5 bases. CDR1 is SNHLY and CDR2 is FYNNEI in the germline V gene. The CDR3 consists of 12 residues. V lost 4 bases and J 7 bases, leaving 10 bases between the germline ends. This CDR3 reads CASSGFEGTQYF. CDR3 DNA sequence: TGTGCCAGCAGTGGATTTGAGGGGACCCAGTACTTC.

The V and J genes are TRBV19 and TRBJ1-5; weak D call: TRBD1 (6 bases). The length of the CDR3 is 13 residues. The germline V and J ends were trimmed by 7 bases and 7 bases, with 14 bases remaining between them. In germline, CDR1 is LNHDA, CDR2 SQIVND (reference sequence). CDR3 residues: CASTQGFRQPQHF. Written as DNA, the CDR3 is TGTGCCAGTACCCAGGGGTTCAGGCAGCCCCAGCATTTT. Full variable domain (missing parts from reference TRBV19 and TRBJ1-5): DGGITQSPKYLFRKEGQNVTLSCEQNLNHDAMYWYRQDPGQGLRLIYYSQIVNDFQKGDIAEGYSVSREKKESFPLTVTSAQKNPTAFYLCASTQGFRQPQHFGDGTRLSIL.

The chain employs TRBV15 and TRBJ2-3; 8 nucleotides line up with TRBD1. V lost 3 bases, J lost 2 bases, and 7 bases stayed unmatched. Looked up from germline, CDR1 is LNHNV and CDR2 is YYDKDF (reference sequence). The CDR3 spans 16 residues. CDR3 bases: TGTGCCACCAGCAGGTCACAGGGGGGACCCACAGATACGCAGTATTTT. This encodes CATSRSQGGPTDTQYF.

This rearrangement joins TRBV10-3 to TRBJ1-5; 9 nucleotides line up with TRBD1. J was trimmed by 5 bases and V by 2 bases; bases with no gene match: 7. This CDR3 spans 16 amino acids. The germline V gene encodes CDR1 ENHRY and CDR2 SYGVKD. The CDR3, as DNA: TGTGCCATCAGTGAGGGGGGACAGGGCCTCCATCAGCCCCAGCATTTT. It codes for CAISEGGQGLHQPQHF.

This chain joins TRBV11-3 and TRBJ2-5; 8 positions match TRBD2. From germline, CDR1 is SGHNT and CDR2 YENEEA. After removal of 2 bases from V and 4 bases from J, the junction contained 6 bases not matched to a gene. The CDR3 totals 15 residues. Written as DNA, the CDR3 is TGTGCCAGCAGCTTACGGCGGGGGGAAGGAGAGACCCAGTACTTC. This codes for CASSLRRGEGETQYF.

The rearrangement joins TRBV15 to TRBJ2-2, with TRBD1 identical over 9 bases. The V gene end was trimmed by 5 bases and the J gene end by 2 bases; junction bases not matched to a gene: 12. This CDR3 spans 18 amino acids. Germline CDR1 LNHNV, CDR2 YYDKDF (reference sequence). The CDR3 loop reads CATSSNTGQGSNTGELFF. The DNA of the CDR3 is TGTGCCACCAGCTCGAATACGGGACAGGGTTCCAACACCGGGGAGCTGTTTTTT. Full variable domain (rest looked up from reference TRBV15 and TRBJ2-2): DAMVIQNPRYQVTQFGKPVTLSCSQTLNHNVMYWYQQKSSQAPKLLFHYYDKDFNNEADTPDNFQSRRPNTSFCFLDIRSPGLGDTAMYLCATSSNTGQGSNTGELFFGEGSRLTVL.

The V gene is TRBV4-1, the J gene TRBJ1-5; possible D gene TRBD1, 5 bases. Germline-derived CDR1 and CDR2 are MGHRA and YSYEKL. The CDR3 totals 16 residues. Trimming stripped 3 bases from V and 3 bases from J, with 15 bases between. CDR3 loop: CASSHRTAGVNQPQHF. CDR3 DNA sequence: TGCGCCAGCAGCCACCGGACGGCGGGGGTCAATCAGCCCCAGCATTTT.

Turning to this clone: Additional DNA sequences in this sample encode the identical CDR3. J is TRBJ2-1 and V is TRBV5-1; D may be TRBD2 (5 bases). The CDR3 covers 15 residues. Germline lookup yields CDR1 SGHRS and CDR2 YFSETQ. Trimming pared 2 bases from V and 0 bases from J, leaving 9 bases between. This chain's CDR3 is CASSFTGSSYNEQFF. The DNA of the CDR3 is TGCGCCAGCAGCTTCACGGGGAGCTCCTACAATGAGCAGTTCTTC.

This chain uses TRBV4-1 with TRBJ1-1; 7 bases agree with TRBD1. From germline, CDR1 is MGHRA and CDR2 YSYEKL. The CDR3 sequence is 18 residues long. J gave up 0 bases and V 4 bases, and 14 bases lay outside the gene matches. The CDR3 nucleotides are TGCGCCAGCAGCCCCCACCCCGACAGGGTCAAAATGAACACTGAAGCTTTCTTT. It yields the protein CASSPHPDRVKMNTEAFF.

The rearrangement uses TRBV7-2 and TRBJ2-1; D might be TRBD2 (5 bases). Germline V gene data show CDR1 as SGHTA and CDR2 as FQGNSA. This CDR3 has 15 residues. The V gene lost 5 bases and the J gene lost 3 bases, with 14 bases spanning the gap. CDR3 region: CASSVSGTNYNEQFF. The CDR3 nucleotides read TGTGCCAGCAGCGTGAGCGGCACGAACTACAATGAGCAGTTCTTC.

The CDR3 protein is CASSLWTEGLDTQYF. The CDR3, as DNA: TGCGCCAGCAGCTTGTGGACGGAGGGGTTAGATACGCAGTATTTT. The chain recombines TRBV5-1 with TRBJ2-3, with TRBD2 as a possible D gene (6 bases). The CDR3 is made up of 15 amino acids. The germline V gene encodes CDR1 SGHRS and CDR2 YFSETQ. The V end lost 1 base, the J end lost 5 bases, and 14 bases lay between the germline ends.

This sequence joins TRBV19 and TRBJ1-5; D is possibly TRBD1 (6 bases). V lost 2 bases to trimming and J lost 2 bases, with 13 bases between them. The CDR3 covers 16 residues. Germline-derived CDR1 and CDR2 are LNHDA and SQIVND (reference sequence). The CDR3 is CASSISQGWGNQPQHF. The CDR3, as DNA: TGTGCCAGTAGTATATCCCAGGGGTGGGGCAATCAGCCCCAGCATTTT. Supplemented by reference TRBV19 and TRBJ1-5, the full variable domain reads DGGITQSPKYLFRKEGQNVTLSCEQNLNHDAMYWYRQDPGQGLRLIYYSQIVNDFQKGDIAEGYSVSREKKESFPLTVTSAQKNPTAFYLCASSISQGWGNQPQHFGDGTRLSIL.

The chain links TRBV6-5 to TRBJ1-5; 9 bases match TRBD1. The germline gives CDR1 MNHEY, CDR2 SVGAGI. This CDR3 is 13 amino acids long. Germline trimming cut 11 bases from V and 2 bases from J; bases unmatched to any gene: 4. This chain's CDR3 is CASGQGRNQPQHF. DNA for the CDR3: TGTGCCTCGGGACAGGGCCGCAATCAGCCCCAGCATTTT.

This clone was seen once. The genes are TRBV2 and TRBJ2-7, with TRBD1 identical over 8 bases. CDR1 SNHLY and CDR2 FYNNEI come from the germline V gene. The CDR3 length is 13 residues. Unmatched junction bases numbered 1, after V lost 4 bases and J lost 2 bases. This chain's CDR3 is CASSGDRTYEQYF. DNA for the CDR3: TGTGCCAGCAGTGGGGACAGGACCTACGAGCAGTACTTC.

CDR3 bases: TGCAGTGCTAGTCGCTCCGGACAGGGAAGCACAGATACGCAGTATTTT. It yields the protein CSASRSGQGSTDTQYF. The chain couples TRBV20-1 to TRBJ2-3; TRBD1 matches at 8 bases. The V and J ends lost 3 bases and 0 bases, in that order; junction bases with no gene match: 8. The CDR3 length is 16 residues. CDR1 is DFQATT and CDR2 is SNEGSKA in the germline V gene (reference sequence).

This clone was counted a few times. The chain recombines TRBV11-3 with TRBJ2-7; perhaps TRBD2 as D (5 bases). Germline V gives CDR1 SGHNT, CDR2 YENEEA. The CDR3 loop spans 15 amino acids. The ends were cut back, 2 bases at V and 4 bases at J, with 15 bases in the middle. The chain's CDR3 is CASSLRGSRDYEQYF. In nucleotides, the CDR3 is TGTGCCAGCAGCTTAAGAGGGAGTCGGGATTACGAGCAGTACTTC.